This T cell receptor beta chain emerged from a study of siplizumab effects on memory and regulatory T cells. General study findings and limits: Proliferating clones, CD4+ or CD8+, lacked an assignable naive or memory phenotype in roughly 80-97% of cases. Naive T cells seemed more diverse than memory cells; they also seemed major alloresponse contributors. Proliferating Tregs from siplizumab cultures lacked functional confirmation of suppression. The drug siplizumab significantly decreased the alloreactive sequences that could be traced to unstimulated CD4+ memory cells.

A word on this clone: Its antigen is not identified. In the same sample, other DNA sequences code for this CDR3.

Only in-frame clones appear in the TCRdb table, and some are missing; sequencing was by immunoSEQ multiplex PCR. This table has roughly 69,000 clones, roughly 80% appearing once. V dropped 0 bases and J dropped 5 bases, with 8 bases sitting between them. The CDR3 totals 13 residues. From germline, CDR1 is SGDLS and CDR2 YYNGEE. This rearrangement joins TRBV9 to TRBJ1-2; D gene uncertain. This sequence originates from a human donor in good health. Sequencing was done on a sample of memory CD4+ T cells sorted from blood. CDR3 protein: CASSVAQGYGYTF. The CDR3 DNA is TGTGCCAGCAGCGTAGCTCAAGGGTATGGCTACACCTTC.